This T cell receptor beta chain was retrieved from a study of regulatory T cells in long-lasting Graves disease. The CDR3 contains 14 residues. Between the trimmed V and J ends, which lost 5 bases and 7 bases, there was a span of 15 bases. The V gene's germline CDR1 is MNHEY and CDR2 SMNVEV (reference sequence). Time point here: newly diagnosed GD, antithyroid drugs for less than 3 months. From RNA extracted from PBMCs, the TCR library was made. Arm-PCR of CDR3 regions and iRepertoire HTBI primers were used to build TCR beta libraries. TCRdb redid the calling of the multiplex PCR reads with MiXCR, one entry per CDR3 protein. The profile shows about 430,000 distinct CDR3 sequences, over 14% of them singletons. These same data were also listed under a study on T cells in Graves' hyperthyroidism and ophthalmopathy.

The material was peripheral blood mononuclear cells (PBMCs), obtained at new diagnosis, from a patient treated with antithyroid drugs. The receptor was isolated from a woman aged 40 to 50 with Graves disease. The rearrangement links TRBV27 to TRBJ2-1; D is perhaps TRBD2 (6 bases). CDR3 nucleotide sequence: TGTGCCAGCAGTCCCTTTAGCGGACTAAATGAGCAGTTCTTC. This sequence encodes CASSPFSGLNEQFF.